This T cell receptor beta chain came from a study of T cell responses to AZD1222 COVID-19 vaccine. The table came from immunoSEQ multiplex PCR; TCRdb's copy has only in-frame clones and leaves some out. The sample holds around 120,000 clones, 88% seen once. To note about this clone: The antigen is undetermined. At the DNA level, this CDR3 is encoded by other sequences in the same sample as well.

Study-level points and caveats: Donors were mostly white British, more females; clonal diversity possibly underestimated.

V was cut by 0 bases and J by 5 bases, with 10 bases left in between. This CDR3 comprises 14 residues. Germline lookup yields CDR1 LNHDA and CDR2 SQIVND (reference sequence). This sequence originates from an adult in good health. The V gene is TRBV19, the J gene TRBJ1-1, with D possibly TRBD1 on 5 matching bases. Here the sequenced sample was peripheral blood, taken on day 0 of AZD1222 vaccination. CDR3 nucleotides: TGTGCCAGTAGTATAGAGGGGCGGGGAACTGAAGCTTTCTTT. It is translated as CASSIEGRGTEAFF.